This T cell receptor (beta chain) was found in a study of cytomegalovirus exposure and HLA in healthy donors. Note on this clone: Its antigen is not known.

General study points: Analysis performed later found 16,000 or so TCR beta sequences associated with HLA alleles at 0.05 false discovery rate. Within a later analysis, the majority of CMV-associated TCR beta chains appeared HLA-restricted.

It was with 60 Vbeta and 13 Jbeta primers that the PCR ran. Generated by immunoSEQ multiplex PCR, the TCRdb table keeps only in-frame clones and is missing some. The table records around 150,000 clones, roughly 77% of them present only once. Trimming removed 1 base from V and 0 bases from J, with 9 bases in between. The CDR3 length is 14 residues. The germline CDR1 and CDR2 sequences are GTSNPN and SVGIG (reference sequence). V is TRBV30 and J is TRBJ2-5; D may be TRBD1 (5 bases). This sequence was found in a male donor in good health and CMV-seronegative. The sequenced sample was PBMCs. The DNA of the CDR3 is TGTGCCTGGAGTGACAAGGGGTACCAAGAGACCCAGTACTTC. The encoded protein is CAWSDKGYQETQYF.